The clone carrying this T cell receptor (beta chain) was recorded many times. Reverse transcription used roughly 450 ng RNA and constant-region primers for alpha and beta. Each of the alpha and beta chains got its own library through chain-specific third strand synthesis with indices. TCRdb processed the 5' RACE reads anew with MiXCR; each CDR3 protein has one entry. This table holds approximately 7,100 distinct CDR3 sequences, 10% found once. No cell fractionation was done, so the repertoire covers all unsorted peripheral blood T cells. Germline V gene data show CDR1 as SEHNR and CDR2 as FQNEAQ (reference sequence). Trimming took off 1 base at V and 5 bases at J, with 8 bases between the two ends. CDR3 length: 13 amino acids. These data belong to a study of HIV-infected patients and healthy controls. Study background: No general T-cell lymphocytopenia was present, and per-chain CDR3 totals resembled those of controls.

Sample: blood, taken before antiretroviral therapy. This sequence was found in an adult with HIV infection. The chain employs TRBV7-9 and TRBJ1-2; D is ambiguous. This CDR3 is CASSLVAVYGYTF. For the CDR3, the DNA is TGTGCCAGCAGCTTAGTGGCCGTTTATGGCTACACCTTC.